This passage covers 17 T cell receptor gamma chains from one sample sequenced in a study of Vδ1+ human thymocytes. The study, taken as a whole, reports: Thymic TRG and TRD repertoires appeared highly polyclonal, with Gaussian CDR3 length distributions.

These receptors' antigens are unknown. The template was reverse-transcribed extracted RNA. Multiplex PCR used pooled V-gene forward primers and a constant-region reverse primer to amplify CDR3s. TCRdb re-called the multiplex PCR reads with CATT. The data hold 8,700 or so gamma-chain clones, with 55% to 60% observed a single time. Input material: Vdelta1+ gamma-delta thymocytes from the thymus. Subset specified: FACS-sorted CD3+ TCRalphabeta- TCRVdelta1+ TCRVdelta2- thymocytes. All receptors derive from a girl under two years old who had congenital heart surgery.

This clone was picked up one time. The chain employs TRGV3 and TRGJ1 or TRGJ2. The J gene, absent from TCRdb, was called here by matching the DNA to germline. Per the germline V gene, CDR1 is VTNTFY and CDR2 is YDVSTARD (reference sequence). Germline trimming cut 0 bases from V and 5 bases from J; bases unmatched to any gene: 10. The CDR3 consists of 15 residues. The CDR3 region is CATWDRPPKNYKKLF. DNA for the CDR3: TGTGCCACCTGGGACAGGCCCCCAAAGAATTATAAGAAACTCTTT.

The chain is built from TRGV8 and TRGJP2. The ends lost 3 bases at V and 6 bases at J; junction bases unmatched: 4. CDR1 and CDR2 (germline): VENAVY, YDSYNSRV. The CDR3 length is 13 residues. CDR3: CATWDQGDWIKTF. CDR3 bases: TGTGCCACCTGGGATCAAGGTGATTGGATCAAGACGTTT.

In regard to this clone: One end of the junction varies from germline; a read error may be responsible. This chain uses TRGV3 with TRGJ1 or TRGJ2. CDR1 VTNTFY and CDR2 YDVSTARD come from the germline V gene (reference sequence). CDR3 length: 14 residues. CDR3 nucleotides: TGTGCCACCTGGGGCAGGCGGAATTATTATAAGAAACTCTTT. This translates into CATWGRRNYYKKLF.

Notes on this clone: Other DNA sequences in this specimen translate into the identical CDR3. The rearrangement uses TRGV3 and TRGJ1 or TRGJ2. No J gene was available from TCRdb, and it was assigned here by a germline match of the DNA. From germline, CDR1 is VTNTFY and CDR2 YDVSTARD (reference sequence). The J segment lost 9 bases and the V segment lost 0 bases, leaving 5 bases of the junction unmatched. The CDR3 is made up of 12 amino acids. This CDR3 reads CATWDRLCKKLF. The DNA of the CDR3 is TGTGCCACCTGGGACAGGCTATGTAAGAAACTCTTT.

The rearrangement uses TRGV9 and TRGJ1 or TRGJ2. No J segment appears in TCRdb, so it was assigned here by matching the sequence to germline. V lost 0 bases to trimming and J lost 2 bases; unmatched junction nucleotides: 4. Per germline, CDR1 GITISATS and CDR2 ISYDGTV (reference sequence). The CDR3 covers 14 residues. The CDR3 loop is CALWEVQDYYKKLF. The CDR3 coding sequence is TGTGCCTTGTGGGAGGTGCAAGATTATTATAAGAAACTCTTT.

As concerns this clone: One junction end disagrees with the germline gene, perhaps due to a read error. The genes are TRGV5 and TRGJ1 or TRGJ2. Germline V CDR1 and CDR2: VINAFY, YDVSNSKD. This CDR3 comprises 15 residues. The CDR3 reads CATWGRPHLYYKKLF. The CDR3 DNA reads as TGTGCCACCTGGGGCAGGCCCCACCTTTATTATAAGAAACTCTTT.

This clone was seen more than once but under ten times. The V call is TRGV8, the J call TRGJ1 or TRGJ2. Matching the DNA to germline supplied the J gene, which TCRdb does not give. Unmatched junction bases numbered 9, after V lost 6 bases and J lost 7 bases. CDR1 and CDR2 from the germline V gene are VENAVY and YDSYNSRV. CDR3 length: 12 amino acids. DNA for the CDR3: TGTGCCACCTGGACCCCCGGCTATAAGAAACTCTTT. Amino acid sequence: CATWTPGYKKLF.

The chain uses TRGV8 and TRGJ1 or TRGJ2. Because TCRdb records no J gene, it was assigned here through a match of the DNA to germline. The CDR3 runs 11 residues. The J segment lost 10 bases and the V segment lost 2 bases, leaving 5 bases of the junction unmatched. Germline lookup yields CDR1 VENAVY and CDR2 YDSYNSRV. The CDR3 DNA reads as TGTGCCACCTGGGATACGTGGAAGAAACTCTTT. It encodes CATWDTWKKLF.

This clone was detected a few times. The chain recombines TRGV4 with TRGJ1 or TRGJ2. The J gene was not available in TCRdb and was assigned here by matching the DNA to germline segments. This CDR3 region has 12 residues. The V and J ends lost 4 bases and 5 bases, in that order; junction bases with no gene match: 5. The germline CDR1 and CDR2 sequences are EGSTGY and YDSYTSSV. In DNA form, the CDR3 reads TGTGCCACCTGGGAGGGTAATTATAAGAAACTCTTT. Encoded protein: CATWEGNYKKLF.

The chain uses TRGV4 and TRGJ1 or TRGJ2. Because TCRdb records no J gene, it was assigned here through a match of the DNA to germline. Losses at the gene ends were 0 bases for V and 0 bases for J; bases not matched to a gene: 2. Germline V gives CDR1 EGSTGY, CDR2 YDSYTSSV. This CDR3 has 14 residues. CDR3 residues: CATWDGTNYYKKLF. As DNA, the CDR3 is TGTGCCACCTGGGATGGGACGAATTATTATAAGAAACTCTTT.

The genes are TRGV4 and TRGJ1 or TRGJ2. In the absence of a J gene in TCRdb, the DNA was matched to germline to assign it here. This CDR3 has 13 amino acids. CDR1 and CDR2 from the germline V gene are EGSTGY and YDSYTSSV. J lost 2 bases, V lost 3 bases, and 4 bases had no gene match. DNA for the CDR3: TGTGCCACCTGGGATTTGGATTATTATAAGAAACTCTTT. It encodes CATWDLDYYKKLF.

The J gene is TRGJ1 or TRGJ2, the V gene TRGV8. The J gene is absent in TCRdb and was assigned here via DNA matching to germline. CDR3 length equals 13 residues. The germline V gene has CDR1 VENAVY and CDR2 YDSYNSRV. With 3 bases clipped from V and 10 bases from J, the junction kept 12 bases outside the gene matches. CDR3 in DNA: TGTGCCACCTGGGATCGATCGGTTAGGAAGAAACTCTTT. Translating gives CATWDRSVRKKLF.

Comment on this clone: A read error is possible here, since a much larger clone lies one base away. The rearrangement uses TRGV3 and TRGJ1 or TRGJ2. Germline matching of the DNA provided the J gene here, since TCRdb leaves it blank. The V gene end was trimmed by 0 bases and the J gene end by 6 bases; junction bases not matched to a gene: 5. The germline V gene has CDR1 VTNTFY and CDR2 YDVSTARD (reference sequence). The CDR3 sequence is 13 residues long. Here the CDR3 reads CATWDRLAYKKLF. DNA of the CDR3: TGTGCCACCTGGGACAGGCTGGCTTATAAGAAACTCTTT.

This chain joins TRGV5 and TRGJ1 or TRGJ2. No J segment appears in TCRdb, so it was assigned here by matching the sequence to germline. Germline assignment: CDR1 VINAFY and CDR2 YDVSNSKD. V lost 0 bases and J lost 11; bases outside the gene matches: 4. The CDR3 extends over 11 amino acids. DNA of the CDR3: TGTGCCACCTGGGACAGGCTCCAGAAACTCTTT. This gives the protein CATWDRLQKLF.

The J gene is TRGJ1 or TRGJ2, the V gene TRGV3. The J gene was missing in TCRdb and was found by matching the end of the DNA to germline. The germline V gene encodes CDR1 VTNTFY and CDR2 YDVSTARD (reference sequence). Trimming at V came to 0 bases and at J to 3 bases, leaving 11 bases not matched to a gene. This CDR3 spans 16 amino acids. The CDR3 reads CATWDRRDHRYYKKLF. DNA for the CDR3: TGTGCCACCTGGGACAGGCGGGACCATCGTTATTATAAGAAACTCTTT.

The rearrangement uses TRGV3 and TRGJ1 or TRGJ2. Germline trimming cut 0 bases from V and 0 bases from J; bases unmatched to any gene: 5. The CDR3 contains 15 residues. The germline CDR1 and CDR2 sequences are VTNTFY and YDVSTARD (reference sequence). This CDR3 is CATWDRLGNYYKKLF. In DNA, the CDR3 is TGTGCCACCTGGGACAGGCTAGGGAATTATTATAAGAAACTCTTT.

On this clone: The germline gene is not matched at one end of the junction; a read error may be the cause. The same CDR3 also results from other DNA sequences found in this sample. The gene calls are TRGV8 and TRGJ1 or TRGJ2. Since TCRdb gives no J gene, matching the DNA to germline was used here to assign it. CDR1 and CDR2 (germline): VENAVY, YDSYNSRV. CDR3 length: 11 amino acids. CDR3: CATWDRNKKLF. The CDR3 bases are TGCGCCACCTGGGATAGGAATAAGAAACTCTTT.